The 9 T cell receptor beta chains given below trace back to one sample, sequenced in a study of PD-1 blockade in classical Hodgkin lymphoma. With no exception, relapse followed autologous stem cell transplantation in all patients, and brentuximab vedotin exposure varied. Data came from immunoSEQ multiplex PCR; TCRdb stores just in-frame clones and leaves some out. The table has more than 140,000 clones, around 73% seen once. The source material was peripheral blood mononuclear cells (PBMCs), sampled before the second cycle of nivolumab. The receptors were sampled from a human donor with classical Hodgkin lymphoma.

In DNA, the CDR3 is TGTGCCAGCAGCAAAGGACAGGGGGCCGAGTGGACTGAAGCTTTCTTT. It codes for CASSKGQGAEWTEAFF. The V and J genes are TRBV5-4 and TRBJ1-1; 11 positions match TRBD1. Germline CDR1 reads SGHNT; CDR2 reads YYREEE (reference sequence). J lost 5 bases, V lost 4 bases, and 10 bases had no gene match. This CDR3 contains 16 residues.

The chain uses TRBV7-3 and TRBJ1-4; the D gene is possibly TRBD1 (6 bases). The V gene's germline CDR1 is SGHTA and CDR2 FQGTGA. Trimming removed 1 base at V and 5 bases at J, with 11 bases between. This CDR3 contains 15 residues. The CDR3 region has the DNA TGTGCCAGCAGCTTAATGCAGGGGAGAAATGAAAAACTGTTTTTT. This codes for CASSLMQGRNEKLFF.

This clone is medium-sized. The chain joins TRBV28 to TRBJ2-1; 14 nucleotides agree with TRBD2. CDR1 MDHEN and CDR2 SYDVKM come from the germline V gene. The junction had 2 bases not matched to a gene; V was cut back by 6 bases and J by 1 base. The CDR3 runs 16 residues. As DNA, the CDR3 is TGTGCCAGCAGGCGACTAGCGGGAGGGTCCTACAATGAGCAGTTCTTC. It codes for CASRRLAGGSYNEQFF.

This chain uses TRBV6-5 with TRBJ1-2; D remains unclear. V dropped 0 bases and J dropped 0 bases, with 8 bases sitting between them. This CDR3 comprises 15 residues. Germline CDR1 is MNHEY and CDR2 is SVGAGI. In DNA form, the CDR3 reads TGTGCCAGCAGTTACTCTGCAGGAGCTAACTATGGCTACACCTTC. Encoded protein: CASSYSAGANYGYTF.

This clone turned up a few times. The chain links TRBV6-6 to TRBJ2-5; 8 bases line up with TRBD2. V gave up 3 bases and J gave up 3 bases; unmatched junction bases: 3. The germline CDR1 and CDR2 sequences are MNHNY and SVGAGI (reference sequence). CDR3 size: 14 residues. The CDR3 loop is CASSYGTREETQYF. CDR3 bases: TGTGCCAGCAGTTATGGGACTAGAGAAGAGACCCAGTACTTC.

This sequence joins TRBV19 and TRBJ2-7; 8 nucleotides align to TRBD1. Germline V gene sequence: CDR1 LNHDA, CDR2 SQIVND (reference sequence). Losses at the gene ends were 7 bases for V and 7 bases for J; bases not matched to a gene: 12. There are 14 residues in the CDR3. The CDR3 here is CASTVGTGPREQYF. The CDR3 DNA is TGTGCCAGTACGGTGGGGACAGGACCTCGTGAGCAGTACTTC.

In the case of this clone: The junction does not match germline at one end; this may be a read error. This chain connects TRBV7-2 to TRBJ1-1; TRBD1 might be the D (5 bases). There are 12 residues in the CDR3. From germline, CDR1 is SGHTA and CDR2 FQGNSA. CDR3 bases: TGTGCCAGCAGTTTAGGGGAGGCTGAAGCTTTCTTT. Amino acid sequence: CASSLGEAEAFF.

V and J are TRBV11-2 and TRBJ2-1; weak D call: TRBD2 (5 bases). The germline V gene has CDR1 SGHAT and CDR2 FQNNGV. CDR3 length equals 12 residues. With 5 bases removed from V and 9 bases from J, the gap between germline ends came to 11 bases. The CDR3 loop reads CASSRILGEQFF. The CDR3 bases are TGTGCCAGCAGCCGTATACTAGGTGAGCAGTTCTTC.

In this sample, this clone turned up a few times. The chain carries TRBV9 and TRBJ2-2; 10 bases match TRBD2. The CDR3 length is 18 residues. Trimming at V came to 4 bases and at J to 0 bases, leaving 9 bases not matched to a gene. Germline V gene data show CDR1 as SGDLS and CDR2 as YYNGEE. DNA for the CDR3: TGTGCCAGCAGCCCACATAGCGGGGGGTATGCGAACACCGGGGAGCTGTTTTTT. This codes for CASSPHSGGYANTGELFF.